This TCR beta chain was sequenced for a study of siplizumab effects on memory and regulatory T cells (dated by TCRdb to between 2019 and 2020). With respect to the entire study: Across eight or nine responder-stimulator pairs, paired mixed lymphocyte reactions were conducted with siplizumab at approximately 0.97 ug/mL and without drug. The effect of the anti-CD2 antibody siplizumab on alloreactive T-cell subsets was examined in allogeneic mixed lymphocyte reactions constructed from human PBMCs.

The study at large found these results: The cumulative frequency of alloreactive sequences that could be traced back to unstimulated CD4+ memory T cells was significantly reduced by siplizumab. Roughly 75-95% of proliferating CD4+ or CD8+ clones could not be assigned a naive or memory phenotype. In reactions with siplizumab, an average of about 69% of mappable alloreactive CD4+ clones were Treg-derived, compared with 25% to 30% in control reactions. Because sequences at frequencies below about 10^-5 were poorly captured, only a minor fraction of alloreactive clones could be mapped back to unstimulated subsets. Whether proliferating Tregs from siplizumab cultures were suppressive was not functionally confirmed. Compared with memory T cells, unstimulated naive T cells appeared more diverse, and naive cells seemed to make a substantial contribution to the alloresponse.

Comment on this clone: Its cognate antigen has yet to be identified. No much larger clone is present one base from it, and per-base qualities are unavailable.

Cells from the mixed lymphocyte reactions were cocultured for approximately six days at 37 degrees C. Responder PBMCs were labelled with CFSE and stimulator PBMCs with Violet Dye, then combined at a 1:1 ratio. TCRbeta CDR3 sequencing was performed on sorted unstimulated T cells and on proliferating T cells recovered from mixed lymphocyte reactions. Fresh whole blood from 9 to 10 HLA-typed healthy donors served as the source for isolating PBMCs. Proliferating CFSE-low responder T cells were FACS-sorted after the mixed lymphocyte reaction for TCR sequencing. CDR3 length: 15 amino acids, cysteine to phenylalanine. Only CDR3 DNA is held: 45 bases, read in frame from base 1. In the germline V gene, CDR1 corresponds to SGDLS and CDR2 to YYNGEE. V loses 4 bases of germline sequence and J loses 5 bases, and the interval between the two ends is 16 bases. Receptor libraries were prepared by the immunoSEQ multiplex PCR assay. Each sample had 85,000 to 100,000 TCR templates assayed by the deep sequencing platform. Genomic DNA extracted from sorted T cells was the material used for TCRbeta CDR3 sequencing. The published analysis was carried out like this. Clonal analysis of TCRbeta CDR3 data was done in the R programming language. Comparing unstimulated samples against CFSE-low samples taken after the reaction was how alloreactive CD4+ and CD8+ clones were defined. Regulatory or non-regulatory origin of alloreactive CD4+ clones was assigned by matching sequences to the sorted unstimulated Treg and non-Treg repertoires. The source is immuneACCESS, and TCRdb retained only in-frame sequences with V and J called. Part of the clones is not carried over; for the studies checked, unresolved V genes explain less than half of this, and the remainder is unexplained. V and J calls and clone size come straight from that table; D and trimming were deduced from the DNA. This sample is represented by about 10,000 clones; 35% to 55% of them were singletons. Jointly, the top ten make up around a fifth of the sample.

Sequenced input: CFSE-low (dividing) CD4+ T cells sorted from an allogeneic mixed lymphocyte reaction. This receptor was obtained from a human donor in good health; the cells came from an allogeneic mixed lymphocyte reaction. The chain is made from TRBV9 and TRBJ1-3; the D gene is not confidently resolved. Here the CDR3 is given as CASSFQTSARNTIYF. At the DNA level, the sequence is TGTGCCAGCAGCTTCCAGACCAGTGCTAGAAACACCATATATTTT.